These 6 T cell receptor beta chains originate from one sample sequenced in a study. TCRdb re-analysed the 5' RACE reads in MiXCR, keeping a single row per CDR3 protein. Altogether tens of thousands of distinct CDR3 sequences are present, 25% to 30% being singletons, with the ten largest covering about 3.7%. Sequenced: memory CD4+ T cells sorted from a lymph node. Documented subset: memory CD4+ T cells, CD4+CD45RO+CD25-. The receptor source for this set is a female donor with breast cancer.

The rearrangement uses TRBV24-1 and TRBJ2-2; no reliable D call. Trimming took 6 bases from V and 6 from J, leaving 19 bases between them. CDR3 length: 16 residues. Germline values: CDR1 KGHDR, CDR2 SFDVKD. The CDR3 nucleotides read TGTGCCACCAGTCCCGGTCCCCTAAACACCCCCGGGGAGCTGTTTTTT. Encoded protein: CATSPGPLNTPGELFF.

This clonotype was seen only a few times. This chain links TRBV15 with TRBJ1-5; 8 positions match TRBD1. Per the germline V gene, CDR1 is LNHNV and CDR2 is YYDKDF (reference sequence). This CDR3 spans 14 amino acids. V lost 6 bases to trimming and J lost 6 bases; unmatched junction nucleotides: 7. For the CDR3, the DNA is TGTGCCACCAGGGAAGACAGGGGACTTCAGCCCCAGCATTTT. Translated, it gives CATREDRGLQPQHF.

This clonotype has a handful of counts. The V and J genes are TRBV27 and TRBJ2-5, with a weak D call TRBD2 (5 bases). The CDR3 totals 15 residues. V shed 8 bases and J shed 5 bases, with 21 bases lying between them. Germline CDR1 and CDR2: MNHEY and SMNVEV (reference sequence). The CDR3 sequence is CASRPGAARGETQYF. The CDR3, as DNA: TGTGCCAGCCGGCCCGGAGCGGCCCGAGGGGAGACCCAGTACTTC.

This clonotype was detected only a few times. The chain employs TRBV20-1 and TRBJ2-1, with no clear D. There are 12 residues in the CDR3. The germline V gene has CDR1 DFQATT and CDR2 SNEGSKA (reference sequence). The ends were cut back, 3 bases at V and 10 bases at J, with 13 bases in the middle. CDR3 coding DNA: TGCAGTGCTAGTCCTCTAGTCGGCGAGCAGTTCTTC. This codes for CSASPLVGEQFF.

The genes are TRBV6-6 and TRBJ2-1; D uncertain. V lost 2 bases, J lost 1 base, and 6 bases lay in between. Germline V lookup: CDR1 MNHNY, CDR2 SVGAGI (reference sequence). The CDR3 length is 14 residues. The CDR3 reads CASSYEVSYNEQFF. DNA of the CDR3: TGTGCCAGCAGTTACGAGGTTTCCTACAATGAGCAGTTCTTC.

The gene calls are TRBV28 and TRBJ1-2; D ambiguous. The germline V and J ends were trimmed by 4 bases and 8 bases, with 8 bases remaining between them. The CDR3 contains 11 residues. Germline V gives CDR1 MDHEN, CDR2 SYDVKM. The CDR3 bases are TGTGCCAGCAGTTCCGCTGCGGGCTACACCTTC. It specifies CASSSAAGYTF.